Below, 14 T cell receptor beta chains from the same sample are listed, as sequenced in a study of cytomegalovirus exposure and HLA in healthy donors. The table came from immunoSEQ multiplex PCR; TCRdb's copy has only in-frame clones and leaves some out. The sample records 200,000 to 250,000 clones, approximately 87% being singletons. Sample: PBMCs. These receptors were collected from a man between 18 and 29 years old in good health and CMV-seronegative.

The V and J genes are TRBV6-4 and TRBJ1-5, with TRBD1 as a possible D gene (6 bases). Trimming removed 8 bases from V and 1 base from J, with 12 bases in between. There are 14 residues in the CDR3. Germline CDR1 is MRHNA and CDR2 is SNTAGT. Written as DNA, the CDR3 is TGTGCCAGCCTTTTCAGGGGCAGCAATCAGCCCCAGCATTTT. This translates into CASLFRGSNQPQHF.

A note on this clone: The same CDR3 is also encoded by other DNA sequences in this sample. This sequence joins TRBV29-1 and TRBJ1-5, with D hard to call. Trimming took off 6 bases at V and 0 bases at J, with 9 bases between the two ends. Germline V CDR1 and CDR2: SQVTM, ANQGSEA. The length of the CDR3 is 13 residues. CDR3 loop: CSVGENSNQPQHF. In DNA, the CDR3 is TGCAGCGTGGGCGAGAATAGCAATCAGCCCCAGCATTTT.

The CDR3 DNA sequence: TGTGCCAGCAGCTCGTCTGGCGGTTCAGATACGCAGTATTTT. Translation: CASSSSGGSDTQYF. The rearrangement joins TRBV11-2 to TRBJ2-3; D not certain. V was shortened by 4 bases and J by 4 bases, with 12 bases between the two germline ends. This CDR3 is built from 14 residues. Germline lookup yields CDR1 SGHAT and CDR2 FQNNGV.

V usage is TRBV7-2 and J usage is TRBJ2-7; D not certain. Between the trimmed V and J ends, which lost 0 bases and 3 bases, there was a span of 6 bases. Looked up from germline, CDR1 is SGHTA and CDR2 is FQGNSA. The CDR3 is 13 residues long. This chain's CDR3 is CASSLATFYEQYF. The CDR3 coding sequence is TGTGCCAGCAGCTTAGCGACTTTCTACGAGCAGTACTTC.

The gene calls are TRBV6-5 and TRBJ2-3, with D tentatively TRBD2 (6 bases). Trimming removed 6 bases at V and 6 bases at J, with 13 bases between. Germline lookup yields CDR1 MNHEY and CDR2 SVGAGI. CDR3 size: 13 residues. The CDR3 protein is CASRAREFDTQYF. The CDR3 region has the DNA TGTGCCAGCAGAGCCCGGGAGTTCGATACGCAGTATTTT.

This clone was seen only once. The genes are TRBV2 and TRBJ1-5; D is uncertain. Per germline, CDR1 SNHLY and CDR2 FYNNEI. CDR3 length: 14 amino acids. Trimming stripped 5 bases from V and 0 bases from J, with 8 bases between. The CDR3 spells CASSLQNSNQPQHF. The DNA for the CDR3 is TGTGCCAGCAGTTTACAGAATAGCAATCAGCCCCAGCATTTT.

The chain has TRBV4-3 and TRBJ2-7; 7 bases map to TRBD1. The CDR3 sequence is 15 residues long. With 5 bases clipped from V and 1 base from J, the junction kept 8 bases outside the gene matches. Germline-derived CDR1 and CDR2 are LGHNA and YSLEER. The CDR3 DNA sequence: TGCGCCAGCAGCAAACGAGCAGGGGGATCCTACGAGCAGTACTTC. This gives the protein CASSKRAGGSYEQYF.

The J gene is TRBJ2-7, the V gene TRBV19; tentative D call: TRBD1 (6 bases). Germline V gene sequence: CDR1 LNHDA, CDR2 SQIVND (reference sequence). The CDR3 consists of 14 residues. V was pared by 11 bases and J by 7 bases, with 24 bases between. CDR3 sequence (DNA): TGTGCCCCTAAGTTTGGGTTCAGGGGTGAGGAGCAGTACTTC. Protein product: CAPKFGFRGEEQYF.

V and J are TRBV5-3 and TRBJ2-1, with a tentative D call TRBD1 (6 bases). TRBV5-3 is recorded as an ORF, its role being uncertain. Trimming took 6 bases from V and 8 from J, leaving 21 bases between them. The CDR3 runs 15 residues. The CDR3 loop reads CARTPPRGRLDEQFF. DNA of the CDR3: TGTGCCAGAACCCCTCCCAGGGGAAGGCTCGATGAGCAGTTCTTC.

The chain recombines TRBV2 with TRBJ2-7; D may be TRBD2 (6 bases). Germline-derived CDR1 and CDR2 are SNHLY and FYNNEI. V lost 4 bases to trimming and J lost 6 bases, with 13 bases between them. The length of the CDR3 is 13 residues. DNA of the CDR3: TGTGCCAGCAGTGCAAGACTAGGGGCCGAGCAGTACTTC. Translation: CASSARLGAEQYF.

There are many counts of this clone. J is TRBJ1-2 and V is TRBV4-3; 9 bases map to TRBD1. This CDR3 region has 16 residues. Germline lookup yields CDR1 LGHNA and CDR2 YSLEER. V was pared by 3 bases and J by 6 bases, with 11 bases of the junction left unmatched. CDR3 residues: CASSQSRTWDRDGYTF. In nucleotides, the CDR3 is TGCGCCAGCAGCCAGTCAAGGACCTGGGACAGGGATGGCTACACCTTC.

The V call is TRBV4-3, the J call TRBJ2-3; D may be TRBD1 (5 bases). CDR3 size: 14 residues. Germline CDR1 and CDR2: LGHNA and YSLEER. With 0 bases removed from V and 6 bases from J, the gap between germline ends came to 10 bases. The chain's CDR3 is CASSQEQVGDTQYF. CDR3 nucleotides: TGCGCCAGCAGCCAAGAACAGGTGGGCGATACGCAGTATTTT.

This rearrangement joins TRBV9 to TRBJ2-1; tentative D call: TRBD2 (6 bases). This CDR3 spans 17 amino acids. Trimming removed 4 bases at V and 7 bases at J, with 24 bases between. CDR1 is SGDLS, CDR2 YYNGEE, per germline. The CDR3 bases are TGTGCCAGCAGCACAGAAGGGCGGGGCCTCCTAAGGAATGAGCAGTTCTTC. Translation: CASSTEGRGLLRNEQFF.

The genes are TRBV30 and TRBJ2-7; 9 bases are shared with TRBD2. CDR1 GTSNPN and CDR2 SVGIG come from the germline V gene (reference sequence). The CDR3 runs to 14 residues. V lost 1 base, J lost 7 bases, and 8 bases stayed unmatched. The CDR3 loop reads CAWSGSSGTLEQYF. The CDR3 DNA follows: TGTGCCTGGAGTGGCTCTAGCGGGACCCTGGAGCAGTACTTC. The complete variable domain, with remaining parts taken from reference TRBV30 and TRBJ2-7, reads SQTIHQWPATLVQPVGSPLSLECTVEGTSNPNLYWYRQAAGRGLQLLFYSVGIGQISSEVPQNLSASRPQDRQFILSSKKLLLSDSGFYLCAWSGSSGTLEQYFGPGTRLTVT.